The clone carrying this T cell receptor beta chain was observed a handful of times. Its antigen is unknown. TCRdb re-derived calls from the 5' RACE reads in MiXCR, one entry per CDR3 protein. Among around 370,000 distinct CDR3 sequences listed, around a fifth were seen once. These data belong to a study of T-cell memory formation after mild COVID-19. V trimming: 3 bases; J trimming: 0 bases; junction bases outside the gene matches: 8. The CDR3 loop spans 19 amino acids. The germline V gene encodes CDR1 KGHSH and CDR2 LQKENI. General study results and limits: Among clones peaking at day 37 in the second wave, SARS-CoV-2 specificity remained unconfirmed. Mainly CM and EM harbored the contracting CD4+ clones; mainly EMRA harbored the CD8+ ones.

The chain couples TRBV18 to TRBJ2-3; 14 nucleotides match TRBD2. The receptor was isolated from an adult woman who had mild COVID-19 (a few samples of this study predate the infection). Cell type and time point are not known. Specimen: PBMCs or a T cell subset sorted from them (not recorded which). The CDR3 sequence is CASSPGLAGGPTSTDTQYF. The CDR3 DNA is TGTGCCAGCTCACCCGGACTAGCGGGGGGTCCGACTAGCACAGATACGCAGTATTTT.